The 24 T cell receptor beta chains listed next were all sequenced from one sample in a study of T cells in Graves' hyperthyroidism and ophthalmopathy (dated 2019 in TCRdb). To prepare the library, multiplex PCR was applied. This sample was sequenced with an Illumina HiSeq 2000. Amplification of TCR beta CDR3 regions was carried out from RNA transcripts. For the first round of RT-PCR on the TCR CDR3, the HTBI primer set was used together with the Qiagen OneStep RT-PCR kit. The raw public reads went through TCRdb reprocessing: fastp at Q25, MiXCR clone calling, in-frame beta chains kept. Merged by CDR3 protein, the rows form single entries marked with the most common genes and DNA. The sample contains under 300,000 distinct CDR3 sequences, 12% to 15% of them found a single time. The ten top clones hold roughly 7.9% of the sample. Sequencing used blood. Receptor source: a middle-aged woman with Graves' hyperthyroidism.

This clonotype was seen only once. The chain carries TRBV11-2 and TRBJ2-1; 9 bases line up with TRBD2. The CDR3 is made up of 16 amino acids. V was pared by 5 bases and J by 1 base, with 6 bases of the junction left unmatched. CDR1 and CDR2 (germline): SGHAT, FQNNGV. The CDR3 region has the DNA TGTGCCAGCAGCATGTTAGCGGGAGTTTCCTACAATGAGCAGTTCTTC. It yields the protein CASSMLAGVSYNEQFF.

This clonotype was seen many times. CDR3 protein: CASSLGGGFSGYTF. In DNA, the CDR3 is TGTGCCAGCAGCTTAGGCGGGGGATTTTCCGGCTACACCTTC. The chain has TRBV13 and TRBJ1-2; tentatively, D is TRBD1 (5 bases). This CDR3 comprises 14 residues. V was pared by 0 bases and J by 8 bases, with 13 bases between. The germline V gene has CDR1 PRHDT and CDR2 FYEKMQ (reference sequence).

This clonotype has a count of ten or more. The chain carries TRBV12-3 or TRBV12-4 and TRBJ2-7; 11 positions agree with TRBD2. CDR3 size: 15 residues. Losses at the gene ends were 6 bases for V and 4 bases for J; bases not matched to a gene: 8. The CDR3, as DNA: TGTGCCAGCAGAGCCGGGACTAGCGGAGCTTACGAGCAGTACTTC. It is translated as CASRAGTSGAYEQYF.

The table lists this clonotype with many counts. The genes are TRBV28 and TRBJ1-5; D gene unclear. Germline V gene sequence: CDR1 MDHEN, CDR2 SYDVKM. V was trimmed by 0 bases and J by 7 bases, leaving 7 bases between them. This CDR3 has 13 amino acids. CDR3 nucleotides: TGTGCCAGCAGTTTATGGAGCCGGCAGCCCCAGCATTTT. It specifies CASSLWSRQPQHF.

This rearrangement joins TRBV6-4 to TRBJ2-3, with D unresolved. The CDR3 loop spans 15 amino acids. From germline, CDR1 is MRHNA and CDR2 SNTAGT. Trimming removed 2 bases from V and 0 bases from J, with 9 bases in between. CDR3 sequence (DNA): TGTGCCAGCAGTGACGAGCGTTCGAGCACAGATACGCAGTATTTT. It encodes CASSDERSSTDTQYF.

The rearrangement links TRBV2 to TRBJ2-5; D may correspond to TRBD1 or TRBD2 (5 bases each). Germline V CDR1 and CDR2: SNHLY, FYNNEI. Trimming cost V 7 bases and J 2 bases, with 17 bases left between them. This CDR3 spans 15 amino acids. CDR3 region: CASTYRDGEQETQYF. DNA of the CDR3: TGTGCCAGCACCTATAGGGACGGAGAACAAGAGACCCAGTACTTC.

This clonotype has ten or more counts. The chain employs TRBV28 and TRBJ1-2; D remains ambiguous. The germline V and J ends were trimmed by 7 bases and 3 bases, with 15 bases remaining between them. CDR1 and CDR2 (germline): MDHEN, SYDVKM. The CDR3 has 14 residues. The CDR3 reads CASIGVEGDYGYTF. CDR3 bases: TGTGCCAGCATCGGAGTAGAGGGTGACTATGGCTACACCTTC.

This chain joins TRBV7-3 and TRBJ2-6; D possibly corresponds to TRBD2 (7 bases). Germline V gene lookup returns CDR1 SGHTA and CDR2 FQGTGA. V was pared by 2 bases and J by 4 bases, with 12 bases between. The CDR3 spans 16 residues. CDR3 nucleotides: TGTGCCAGCAGCTTAGATGGGGGGGCCGGGGCCAACGTCCTGACTTTC. This sequence encodes CASSLDGGAGANVLTF.

The J gene is TRBJ2-5, the V gene TRBV7-9; a weak D match, TRBD1 (5 bases). CDR3 length equals 15 residues. Trimming stripped 5 bases from V and 4 bases from J, with 17 bases between. Germline values: CDR1 SEHNR, CDR2 FQNEAQ (reference sequence). The CDR3 DNA follows: TGTGCCAGCAGCGGTCAGGGTCTTAAGGCAGAGACCCAGTACTTC. Translated: CASSGQGLKAETQYF.

This clonotype occurred a few times. The V gene is TRBV6-1, the J gene TRBJ1-6; the D is unclear. Germline V gene data show CDR1 as MNHNS and CDR2 as SASEGT. This CDR3 has 16 residues. V was pared by 5 bases and J by 0 bases, with 11 bases between. The CDR3 coding sequence is TGTGCCAGCAGTTCCCTACTCGACTCCTATAATTCACCCCTCCACTTT. It translates to CASSSLLDSYNSPLHF.

At least ten counts were recorded for this clonotype. The chain recombines TRBV29-1 with TRBJ2-5, with 10 bases matching TRBD1. The CDR3 loop spans 14 amino acids. Germline CDR1 reads SQVTM; CDR2 reads ANQGSEA. V shed 7 bases, J shed 5 bases, and the junction held 10 bases outside the gene matches. The CDR3 coding sequence is TGCAGCGCCCTTCTGGACAGGGGGTATGAGACCCAGTACTTC. Translated: CSALLDRGYETQYF.

This clonotype was seen at least ten times. The chain uses TRBV29-1 and TRBJ2-1; D may correspond to TRBD1 or TRBD2 (5 bases each). CDR1 SQVTM and CDR2 ANQGSEA come from the germline V gene. The CDR3 spans 15 residues. V shed 3 bases and J shed 4 bases, with 16 bases lying between them. The CDR3 here is CSVDRADGKYNEQFF. CDR3 nucleotides: TGCAGCGTTGACAGGGCCGACGGGAAGTACAATGAGCAGTTCTTC.

V is TRBV7-9 and J is TRBJ2-1; possibly TRBD2 for D (5 bases). In germline, CDR1 is SEHNR, CDR2 FQNEAQ (reference sequence). The CDR3 has 16 residues. V lost 3 bases to trimming and J lost 0 bases, with 12 bases between them. The CDR3 DNA follows: TGTGCCAGCAGCTTTGGCGGGTCCCCCTCCTACAATGAGCAGTTCTTC. It yields the protein CASSFGGSPSYNEQFF.

With respect to this clonotype: Since a much larger clone is just one base distant, this may be a read error. V is TRBV3-1 and J is TRBJ2-7, with D unclear. The CDR3 runs to 12 residues. Germline V gene data show CDR1 as LGHDT and CDR2 as YNNKEL (reference sequence). CDR3 region: CACSQILGEQYF. The CDR3 nucleotides read TGTGCCTGCAGCCAGATTCTAGGCGAGCAGTACTTC.

This clonotype showed up many times. V usage is TRBV2 and J usage is TRBJ2-1; D is possibly TRBD2 (6 bases). CDR3 length equals 13 residues. V was trimmed by 1 base and J by 7 bases, leaving 8 bases between them. Germline assignment: CDR1 SNHLY and CDR2 FYNNEI. This chain's CDR3 is CASSEGLGNEQFF. CDR3 nucleotides: TGTGCCAGCAGTGAAGGACTAGGTAATGAGCAGTTCTTC.

This clonotype turned up a few times. This chain uses TRBV28 with TRBJ2-1; 9 nucleotides align to TRBD1. This CDR3 comprises 15 residues. Germline loops: CDR1 MDHEN, CDR2 SYDVKM. V lost 6 bases to trimming and J lost 6 bases; unmatched junction nucleotides: 9. CDR3 in amino acids: CASRDPGQGLNEQFF. CDR3 bases: TGTGCCAGCAGAGATCCGGGACAGGGTCTCAATGAGCAGTTCTTC. The full variable domain, its missing parts supplied by reference TRBV28 and TRBJ2-1, is DVKVTQSSRYLVKRTGEKVFLECVQDMDHENMFWYRQDPGLGLRLIYFSYDVKMKEKGDIPEGYSVSREKKERFSLILESASTNQTSMYLCASRDPGQGLNEQFFGPGTRLTVL.

This clonotype was observed many times. The chain uses TRBV5-1 and TRBJ2-1; the match to TRBD2 covers 10 bases. There are 15 residues in the CDR3. The trim removed 4 bases at V and 5 bases at J, leaving 6 bases unmatched. Germline V gene data show CDR1 as SGHRS and CDR2 as YFSETQ. This CDR3 reads CASSDPGTSDNEQFF. CDR3 nucleotide sequence: TGCGCCAGCAGCGACCCCGGGACTAGCGACAATGAGCAGTTCTTC. Complete variable domain (other parts from reference TRBV5-1 and TRBJ2-1): KAGVTQTPRYLIKTRGQQVTLSCSPISGHRSVSWYQQTPGQGLQFLFEYFSETQRNKGNFPGRFSGRQFSNSRSEMNVSTLELGDSALYLCASSDPGTSDNEQFFGPGTRLTVL.

Concerning this clonotype: This may stem from a read error, because a much larger clone lies one nucleotide away. The chain uses TRBV11-2 and TRBJ2-3; D call uncertain. CDR1 is SGHAT, CDR2 FQNNGV, per germline. CDR3 length equals 13 residues. CDR3: CAGSFERGDTQYF. Written as DNA, the CDR3 is TGTGCCGGCAGCTTCGAACGCGGAGATACGCAGTATTTT.

Many counts were recorded for this clonotype. The chain joins TRBV6-2 or TRBV6-3 to TRBJ1-5; D ambiguous. This CDR3 is 15 amino acids long. V gave up 0 bases and J gave up 7 bases, with 13 bases separating them. Germline V CDR1 and CDR2: MNHEY, SVGEGT. CDR3 loop: CASSYSKNLGQPQHF. For the CDR3, the DNA is TGTGCCAGCAGTTACTCGAAGAATTTGGGCCAGCCCCAGCATTTT.

This clonotype has ten or more counts. The chain recombines TRBV6-1 with TRBJ2-1; 9 bases fit TRBD2. The CDR3 has 15 amino acids. The germline V gene encodes CDR1 MNHNS and CDR2 SASEGT. With V trimmed by 6 bases and J by 7 bases, 10 bases remained unmatched. CDR3 coding DNA: TGTGCCAGCAGCCCTACAGGGACTAGCCGAAATGAGCAGTTCTTC. Amino acid sequence: CASSPTGTSRNEQFF.

This clonotype was seen many times. The chain uses TRBV11-1 and TRBJ2-3; 8 nucleotides line up with TRBD1. V dropped 1 base and J dropped 5; count of bases not matched to a gene: 5. The germline gives CDR1 SGHAT, CDR2 FQDESV (reference sequence). CDR3 size: 15 residues. The CDR3: CASSLVAGGIDTQYF. The CDR3 DNA is TGTGCCAGCAGCTTAGTGGCAGGGGGCATAGATACGCAGTATTTT.

This clonotype occurred many times. The V gene is TRBV20-1, the J gene TRBJ2-7, with D possibly called TRBD1 or TRBD2 (5 bases each). The germline gives CDR1 DFQATT, CDR2 SNEGSKA (reference sequence). CDR3 size: 12 residues. V shed 6 bases and J shed 6 bases, with 15 bases lying between them. CDR3 sequence: CSARGRAGEQYF. CDR3 DNA sequence: TGCAGTGCCCGGGGCAGGGCTGGCGAGCAGTACTTC.

The CDR3 here is CASSLARVGSGNTIYF. CDR3 sequence (DNA): TGTGCCAGCAGCTTAGCGAGGGTCGGCTCTGGAAACACCATATATTTT. The chain recombines TRBV7-2 with TRBJ1-3; D unclear. The CDR3 is 16 amino acids. Trimming removed 0 bases from V and 0 bases from J, with 9 bases in between. Germline CDR1 is SGHTA and CDR2 is FQGNSA.

This clonotype has ten or more counts. This rearrangement joins TRBV20-1 to TRBJ1-2; no definite D call. Trimming removed 1 base at V and 3 bases at J, with 9 bases between. Germline values: CDR1 DFQATT, CDR2 SNEGSKA (reference sequence). This CDR3 region has 13 residues. The CDR3 DNA follows: TGCAGTGCTAGAGGCAGGCTCGACTATGGCTACACCTTC. This sequence encodes CSARGRLDYGYTF.